This TCR beta chain was sequenced during a study of control samples from healthy donors and cancer patients. The CDR3 has 15 amino acids. Trimming took 7 bases from V and 1 from J, leaving 16 bases between them. Germline CDR1 reads LNHDA; CDR2 reads SQIVND (reference sequence). Profiled with immunoSEQ multiplex PCR; TCRdb holds only in-frame clones, not every one. The sample includes under 140,000 clones, 85% to 90% of them seen just once. Sequenced input: PBMCs. The source is an older woman with lung cancer. The V and J genes are TRBV19 and TRBJ2-5; TRBD1 might be the D (5 bases). DNA for the CDR3: TGTGCCAGTAAAATGCAGGGTAGCCCCCAAGAGACCCAGTACTTC. Translating gives CASKMQGSPQETQYF.